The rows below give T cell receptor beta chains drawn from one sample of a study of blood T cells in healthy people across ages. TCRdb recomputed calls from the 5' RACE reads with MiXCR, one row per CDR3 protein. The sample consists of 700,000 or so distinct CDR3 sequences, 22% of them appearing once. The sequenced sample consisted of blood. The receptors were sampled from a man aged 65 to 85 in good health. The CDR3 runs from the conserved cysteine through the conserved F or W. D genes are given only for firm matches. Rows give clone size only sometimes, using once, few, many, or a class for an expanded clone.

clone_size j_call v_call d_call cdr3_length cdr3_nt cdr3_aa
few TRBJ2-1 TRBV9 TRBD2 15 TGTGCCAGCACCACTAGCGGGAGCTCCTACAATGAGCAGTTCTTC CASTTSGSSYNEQFF
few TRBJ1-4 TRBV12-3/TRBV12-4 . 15 TGTGCCAGCAGGGATGCCCGGGACCTGAACGAAAAACTGTTTTTT CASRDARDLNEKLFF
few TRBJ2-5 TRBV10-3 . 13 TGTGCCACTGGACGGGATAAGAAGGAGACCCAGTACTTC CATGRDKKETQYF
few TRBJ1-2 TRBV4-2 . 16 TGTGCCAGCAGCCAAGGGGGGACAAATACTAACTATGGTTACACCTTC CASSQGGTNTNYGYTF
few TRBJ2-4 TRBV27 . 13 TGTGCCAGCAGTTTAAGGGGAAGAAACATTCAGTACTTC CASSLRGRNIQYF
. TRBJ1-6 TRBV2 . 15 TGTGCCAGCAGTTCAGATGGGTCCTATAATTCACCCCTCCACTTT CASSSDGSYNSPLHF
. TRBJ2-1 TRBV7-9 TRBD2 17 TGTGCCAGCAGCTTCTATATGACTAGCGGGGCCTACAATGAGCAGTTCTTC CASSFYMTSGAYNEQFF
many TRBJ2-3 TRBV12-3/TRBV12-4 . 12 TGTGCCAGCAGCGGGACTCCGGGTACGCAGTATTTT CASSGTPGTQYF
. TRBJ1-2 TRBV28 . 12 TGTGCCAGCAGTTATCCTCGTAGTGGCTACACCTTC CASSYPRSGYTF
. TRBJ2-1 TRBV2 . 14 TGTGCCAGCAGTACAGGTCGGGGGATCAATGAGCAGTTCTTC CASSTGRGINEQFF
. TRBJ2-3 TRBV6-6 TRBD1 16 TGTGCCAGCGGAACTTTCGGGGACAGGGCCACAGATACGCAGTATTTT CASGTFGDRATDTQYF
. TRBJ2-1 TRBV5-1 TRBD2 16 TGCGCCAGCAGCATCATGCTAGCGGGGGGGCTAAATGAGCAGTTCTTC CASSIMLAGGLNEQFF
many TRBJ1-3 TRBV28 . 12 TGTGCCAGCAGTTGGGCGGGAAACACCATATATTTT CASSWAGNTIYF
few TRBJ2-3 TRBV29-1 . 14 TGCAGCGTTGAAGAGCCCCCTGGCACAGATACGCAGTATTTT CSVEEPPGTDTQYF
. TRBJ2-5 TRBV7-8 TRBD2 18 TGTGCCAGCAGCTACGACAGTTCTGGGGGACTAGACGAAGAGACCCAGTACTTC CASSYDSSGGLDEETQYF
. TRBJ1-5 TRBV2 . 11 TGTGCCAGCAGCACATCCGGGACCCAGCATTTT CASSTSGTQHF
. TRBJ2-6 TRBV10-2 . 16 TGCGCCAGCAGTGAGGAACAGCTCTCTGGGGCCAACGTCCTGACTTTC CASSEEQLSGANVLTF
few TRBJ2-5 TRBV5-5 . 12 TGTGCCAGCAGCTTAGTGGTCTCCGGGGAGATCTTC CASSLVVSGEIF
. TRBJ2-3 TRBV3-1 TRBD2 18 TGTGCCAGCAGCCAAAGATCCGGCGGGAGGGCCGGGACAGATACGCAGTATTTT CASSQRSGGRAGTDTQYF
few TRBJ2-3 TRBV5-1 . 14 TGCGCCAGCAGCACGGTAGAGGGCACAGATACGCAGTATTTT CASSTVEGTDTQYF
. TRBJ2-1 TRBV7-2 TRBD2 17 TGTGCCAGCAGCTTCTTAGCGGGCTCCTCCTCCTACAATGAGCAGTTCTTC CASSFLAGSSSYNEQFF
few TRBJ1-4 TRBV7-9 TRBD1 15 TGTGCCAGCAGCTTAGCGGCGGGACAGGGTGAAAAACTGTTTTTT CASSLAAGQGEKLFF
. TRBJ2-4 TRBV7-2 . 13 TGTGCCAGCAGCCGGTTAGCCAAAAACATTCAGTACTTC CASSRLAKNIQYF
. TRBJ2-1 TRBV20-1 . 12 TGCAGTGCCCCCCCAGCGAGGAATGAGCAGTTCTTC CSAPPARNEQFF
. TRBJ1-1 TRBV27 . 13 TGTGCCAGCAGTTGGGGGGTAGGGACTGAAGCTTTCTTT CASSWGVGTEAFF